This T cell receptor (beta chain) was captured by sequencing in a study of blood T cells in healthy people across ages. Points on this clonotype: At one boundary the junction diverges from the germline segment, which might be a read error.

For the second PCR, which ran for roughly 6 to 11 cycles, a sample-barcoded 5' primer and a J-beta primer mix were used. TCRdb re-analysed the 5' RACE reads in MiXCR, keeping a single row per CDR3 protein. This sample has approximately 900,000 distinct CDR3 sequences, with 25% to 30% found just once. This same sample was also part of a study on T cells of mothers and their children.

The sample comprised blood. This TCR was sampled from a woman in her forties in good health.

The CDR3 sequence: CANSLHPGQGAREQYF. CDR3 in DNA: TGTGCCAACAGCTTACATCCCGGACAGGGGGCAAGGGAGCAGTACTTC. The V gene is TRBV7-3, the J gene TRBJ2-5, with 11 bases lining up with TRBD1. The V gene's germline CDR1 is SGHTA and CDR2 FQGTGA. The CDR3 is made up of 16 amino acids.